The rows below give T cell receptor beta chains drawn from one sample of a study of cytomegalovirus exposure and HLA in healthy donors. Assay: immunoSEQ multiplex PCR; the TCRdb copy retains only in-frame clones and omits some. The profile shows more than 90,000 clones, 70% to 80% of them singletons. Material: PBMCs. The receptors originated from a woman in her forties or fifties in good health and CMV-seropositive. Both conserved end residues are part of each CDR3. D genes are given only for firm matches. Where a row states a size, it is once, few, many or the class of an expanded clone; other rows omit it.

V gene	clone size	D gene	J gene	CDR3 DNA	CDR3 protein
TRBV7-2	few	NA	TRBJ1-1	TGTGCCAGCCAGGGCCGAGGACAACAGGGCCCTGAAGCTTTCTTT	CASQGRGQQGPEAFF
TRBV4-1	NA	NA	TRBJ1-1	TGCGCCAGCAGCCAAGTCCGCAGGGAGGAGAGGGCTGAAGCTTTCTTT	CASSQVRREERAEAFF
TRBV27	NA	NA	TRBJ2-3	TGTGCCAGCAGTGACTGGCAGAGCACAGATACGCAGTATTTT	CASSDWQSTDTQYF
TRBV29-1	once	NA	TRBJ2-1	TGCAGCGTTCTACCCCTTGAGAGGCACAATGAGCAGTTCTTC	CSVLPLERHNEQFF
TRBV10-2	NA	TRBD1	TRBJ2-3	TGCGCCAGCATCGCCCCGGGACAGGGGGCGAAGGGGGCGCAGTATTTT	CASIAPGQGAKGAQYF
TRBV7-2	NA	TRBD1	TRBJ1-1	TGTGCCAGCGGGGGACAGGCGAACACTGAAGCTTTCTTT	CASGGQANTEAFF
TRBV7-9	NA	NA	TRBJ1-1	TGTTCCAGCATCCCCTGGAACACTGAAGCTTTCTTT	CSSIPWNTEAFF
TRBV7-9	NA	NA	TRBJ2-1	TGTGCCAGCAGCTCTTCAACAGTCGACAATGAGCAGTTCTTC	CASSSSTVDNEQFF
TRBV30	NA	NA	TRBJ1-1	TGTGCCTGGAGCGGGGGTCTCTCTACAATGAACACTGAAGCTTTCTTT	CAWSGGLSTMNTEAFF
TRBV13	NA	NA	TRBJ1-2	TGTGCCAGCAGCTTAGAGGGGAATTACGGCTACACCTTC	CASSLEGNYGYTF
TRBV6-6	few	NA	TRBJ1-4	TGTGCCAGCAGTTACTCGGAAGGCAGGGTAGAAGAAAAACTGTTTTTT	CASSYSEGRVEEKLFF
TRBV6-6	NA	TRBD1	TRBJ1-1	TGTGCCAGCAGTTCCGGGACAGGGGCAACTGAAGCTTTCTTT	CASSSGTGATEAFF
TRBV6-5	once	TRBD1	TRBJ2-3	TGTGCCAGCGCCGGGACAGGGGGCGATACGCAGTATTTT	CASAGTGGDTQYF
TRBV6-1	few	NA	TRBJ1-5	TGTGCCAGCACTACGAGGAGCAATCAGCCCCAGCATTTT	CASTTRSNQPQHF
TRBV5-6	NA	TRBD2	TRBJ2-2	TGTGCCCTCGGGGCGGGGGGTAGGAACACCGGGGAGCTGTTTTTT	CALGAGGRNTGELFF
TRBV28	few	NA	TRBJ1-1	TGTGCCAGCAAAGGAGAGGCGGCTTTCTTT	CASKGEAAFF
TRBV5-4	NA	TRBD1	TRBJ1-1	TGTGCCAGCAGCGGGGCAGGGGGCGGGAAAAGGGGTACTGAAGCTTTCTTT	CASSGAGGGKRGTEAFF
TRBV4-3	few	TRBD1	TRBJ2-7	TGCGCCAGCAGCCAAGTGGAGATACAGGGGCGCGTTAGCGAGCAGTACTTC	CASSQVEIQGRVSEQYF
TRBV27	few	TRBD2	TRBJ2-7	TGTGCCAGCAGTTTACGCGGGAGGGCCTTCGAGCAGTACTTC	CASSLRGRAFEQYF
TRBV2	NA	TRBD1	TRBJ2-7	TGTGCCAGCAGGACAGGGGGGCCGGGGGAGCAGTACTTC	CASRTGGPGEQYF
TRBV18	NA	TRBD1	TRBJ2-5	TGTGCCAGCTCACCAGGGGACAGGGGGCGCGGAGAGACCCAGTACTTC	CASSPGDRGRGETQYF
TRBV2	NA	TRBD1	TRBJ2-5	TGTGCCAGCAGCCACGGGACAGGGGAAAAAGCGGGCCCGGGGACCCAGTACTTC	CASSHGTGEKAGPGTQYF
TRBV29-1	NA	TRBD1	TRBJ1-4	TGCAGCGTCGGACAGGGGACTAATGAAAAACTGTTTTTT	CSVGQGTNEKLFF
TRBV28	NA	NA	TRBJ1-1	TGTGCCAGCAGTTACCCGGGCGGGGTGGGCACTGAAGCTTTCTTT	CASSYPGGVGTEAFF
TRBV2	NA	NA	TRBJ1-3	TGTGCCAGCGGAGGGGTCTCACAAAGGGGAAACACCATATATTTT	CASGGVSQRGNTIYF
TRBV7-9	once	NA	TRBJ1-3	TGTGCCAGCAGCGTCACTGGGCCCCAAAGTGGAAACACCATATATTTT	CASSVTGPQSGNTIYF
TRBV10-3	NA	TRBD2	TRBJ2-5	TGTGCCATCAGTGAGCGACTAGCGGGAGCGGGAGGGGAGACCCAGTACTTC	CAISERLAGAGGETQYF
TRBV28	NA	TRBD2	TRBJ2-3	TGTGCCAGCAGTATACCGGGACTAGCGGGCCACACAGATACGCAGTATTTT	CASSIPGLAGHTDTQYF
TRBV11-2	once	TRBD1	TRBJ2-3	TGTGCCAGCAGCAACCGGGACAGGGGTAGAGATACGCAGTATTTT	CASSNRDRGRDTQYF
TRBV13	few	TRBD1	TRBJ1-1	TGTGCCAGCAGCTCAGGACAGGGGGGGACTGAAGCTTTCTTT	CASSSGQGGTEAFF
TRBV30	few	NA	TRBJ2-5	TGTGCCTTGGGCCAGCAAGAGACCCAGTACTTC	CALGQQETQYF
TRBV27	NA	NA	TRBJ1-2	TGTGCCACAGGACTCGCCGGGTTAGGAGGCTACACCTTC	CATGLAGLGGYTF
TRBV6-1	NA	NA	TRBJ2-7	TGTGCCAGCAGTGAACAGGGTTACTACGAGCAGTACTTC	CASSEQGYYEQYF
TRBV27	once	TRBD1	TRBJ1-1	TGTGCCAGCAGTAAACGGACAGGGGCTGAAGCTTTCTTT	CASSKRTGAEAFF
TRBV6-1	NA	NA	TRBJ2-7	TGTGCCAGCAGGACAGAACGACCTTCGATCGGACAGTACTTC	CASRTERPSIGQYF
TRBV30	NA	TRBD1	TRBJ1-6	TGTGCCTGGGCCGGACAGGATAATTCACCCCTCCACTTT	CAWAGQDNSPLHF
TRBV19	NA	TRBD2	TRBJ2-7	TGTGCCAGTAGTATACATGAGCGGGGGCAACAGTACTTC	CASSIHERGQQYF
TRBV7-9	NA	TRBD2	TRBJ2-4	TGTGCCAGCAGCACTAATCCGGGACTAGCAGAAGCCAAAAACATTCAGTACTTC	CASSTNPGLAEAKNIQYF
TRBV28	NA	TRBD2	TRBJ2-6	TGTGCCAGCAGTCCGGGAGGGCCTGGGGCCAACGTCCTGACTTTC	CASSPGGPGANVLTF
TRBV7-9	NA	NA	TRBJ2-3	TGTGCCAGCAGCCTGAAGGGGGATACGCAGTATTTT	CASSLKGDTQYF
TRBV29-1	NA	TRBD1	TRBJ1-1	TGCAGCGCCGACAGGGGTCGGGCGAACACTGAAGCTTTCTTT	CSADRGRANTEAFF
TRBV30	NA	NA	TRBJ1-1	TGTGCCTGGAGTCTTAACAGGGTAACCACTGAAGCTTTCTTT	CAWSLNRVTTEAFF
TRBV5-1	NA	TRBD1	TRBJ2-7	TGCGCCAGCAGCTTGGAAACAGGGGACCCGTACTACGAGCAGTACTTC	CASSLETGDPYYEQYF
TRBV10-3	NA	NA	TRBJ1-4	TGTGCCATCAGTGGTCAGGGTAATGAAAAACTGTTTTTT	CAISGQGNEKLFF
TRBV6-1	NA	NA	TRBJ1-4	TGTGCCAGCAGTGAGCTCACTGCGAACCCTGCAACTAATGAAAAACTGTTTTTT	CASSELTANPATNEKLFF
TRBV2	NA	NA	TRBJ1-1	TGTGCCAGCAGTAAAGAGGGGGGGACTGAAGCTTTCTTT	CASSKEGGTEAFF
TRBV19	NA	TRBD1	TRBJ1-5	TGTGCCAGTAGTATTCAGGAGGACAGGGGAGCAAAGCAGCCCCAGCATTTT	CASSIQEDRGAKQPQHF
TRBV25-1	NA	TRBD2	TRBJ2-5	TGTGCCAGCAGTGCACGGACTAGCGGGAGACGGCAAGAGACCCAGTACTTC	CASSARTSGRRQETQYF
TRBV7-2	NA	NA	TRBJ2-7	TGTGCCAGCAGCTTAGGGTTGGCGCAGTACTTC	CASSLGLAQYF
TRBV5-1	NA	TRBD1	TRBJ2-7	TGCGCCAGCAAGGGACAGGCGAGCTCCTACGAGCAGTACTTC	CASKGQASSYEQYF
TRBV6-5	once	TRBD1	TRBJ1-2	TGTGCCAGCAGTCGACAGGGGACAGGGACGTATGGCTACACCTTC	CASSRQGTGTYGYTF
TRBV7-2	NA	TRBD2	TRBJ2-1	TGTGCCAGCAGCCCGGGACTAGCGGTATACAATGAGCAGTTCTTC	CASSPGLAVYNEQFF
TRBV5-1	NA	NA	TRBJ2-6	TGCGCCAGCAGCGAGACCTGGGACATATTGAACGTCCTGACTTTC	CASSETWDILNVLTF
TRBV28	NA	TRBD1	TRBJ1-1	TGTGCCAGCAGCTACCGGACAGGGGAAGTGAACACTGAAGCTTTCTTT	CASSYRTGEVNTEAFF
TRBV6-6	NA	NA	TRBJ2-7	TGTGCCAGCAGTCCTGACAGTACCTACGAGCAGTACTTC	CASSPDSTYEQYF
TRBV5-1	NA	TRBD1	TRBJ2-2	TGCGCCAGCAGCCCCCGGACAGGGTTAACCGGGGAGCTGTTTTTT	CASSPRTGLTGELFF
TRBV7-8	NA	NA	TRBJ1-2	TGTGCCAGCAGCTTGACAGAAGGAGAGGTTGGCTACACCTTC	CASSLTEGEVGYTF
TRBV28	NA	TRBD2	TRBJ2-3	TGTGCCTCCAGTGCGGGAGGGCCGACAGATACGCAGTATTTT	CASSAGGPTDTQYF
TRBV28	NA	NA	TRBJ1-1	TGTGCCAGCAGCCCGCGCGGGGAGGCGGACACTGAAGCTTTCTTT	CASSPRGEADTEAFF
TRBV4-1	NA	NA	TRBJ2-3	TGCGCCAGCAGTCGAAGGGAAATAGCGGTAATCACAGATACGCAGTATTTT	CASSRREIAVITDTQYF